This TCR beta chain was profiled in a study of blood T cell repertoires in COVID-19. Background on the study: Sources were T cells, B-cell-depleted T cells, or PBMCs; the material itself was cDNA or gDNA.

Under the authors' procedure: By means of reference gene primer amplification, nucleated cell counts were estimated. The method was immunoSEQ multiplex PCR; TCRdb's version includes in-frame clones alone and lacks a portion of them. V and J calls and clone size are those listed in that table; D and trimming were worked out from the DNA. The table includes 300,000 to 350,000 clones, about 90% detected once. The sequencing sample was made of peripheral blood. The receptor was derived from a woman aged 35 to 49 with COVID-19, enrolled during active disease.

Written as DNA, the CDR3 is TGTGCCAGCAGCCAGCTAGCGGGAGGAGTAACCGGGGAGCTGTTTTTT. Protein product: CASSQLAGGVTGELFF. V and J are TRBV3-1 (or the pseudogene TRBV3-2) and TRBJ2-2, with 11 bases identical to TRBD2. This CDR3 is built from 16 residues. V lost 3 bases and J lost 5; bases outside the gene matches: 5. Germline CDR1 and CDR2: LGHDT and YNNKEL (reference sequence).